A single sample is the source of the 10 T cell receptor beta chains below, sequenced in a study of shared T cell receptors in the human thymus. The table came from immunoSEQ multiplex PCR; TCRdb's copy has only in-frame clones and leaves some out. The sample includes hundreds of thousands of clones, approximately 87% of them seen just once. These data also formed part of another study, on human thymus T cells.

The sequencing sample was made of thymocytes. Every receptor here comes from a boy younger than two with a congenital heart defect.

This clone was seen once. The chain links TRBV11-2 to TRBJ2-3, with 12 bases fitting TRBD2. J gave up 4 bases and V 4 bases, and 6 bases lay outside the gene matches. The CDR3 runs 16 residues. The germline V gene has CDR1 SGHAT and CDR2 FQNNGV. As DNA, the CDR3 is TGTGCCAGCAGCTCCACTAGCGGGGGGTTCGCAGATACGCAGTATTTT. This codes for CASSSTSGGFADTQYF.

The gene calls are TRBV28 and TRBJ1-6, with 7 bases fitting TRBD1. Germline V lookup: CDR1 MDHEN, CDR2 SYDVKM. With V trimmed by 7 bases and J by 0 bases, 12 bases remained unmatched. The CDR3 is 18 residues long. This chain's CDR3 is CASTRDRIFSSYNSPLHF. CDR3 in DNA: TGTGCCAGCACCAGGGACAGAATCTTCAGCTCCTATAATTCACCCCTCCACTTT.

This clone was observed a single time. The chain is built from TRBV30 and TRBJ2-7, with 7 bases lining up with TRBD2. Trimming cost V 4 bases and J 0 bases; bases outside gene matches: 6. The germline gives CDR1 GTSNPN, CDR2 SVGIG (reference sequence). CDR3 length equals 14 residues. The CDR3 region has the DNA TGTGCCTGGAAAACTAGCGCTTCCTCCTACGAGCAGTACTTC. Amino acid sequence: CAWKTSASSYEQYF.

The chain carries TRBV2 and TRBJ2-7; possible D gene TRBD2, 6 bases. The CDR3 is 14 amino acids. Germline V CDR1 and CDR2: SNHLY, FYNNEI. The ends were cut back, 7 bases at V and 9 bases at J, with 22 bases in the middle. The chain's CDR3 is CASKSLHSGGGQYF. In DNA, the CDR3 is TGTGCCAGCAAAAGTCTCCATAGCGGTGGGGGGCAGTACTTC.

The gene calls are TRBV15 and TRBJ2-7, with TRBD1 identical over 7 bases. The trim removed 0 bases at V and 2 bases at J, leaving 16 bases unmatched. CDR1 LNHNV and CDR2 YYDKDF come from the germline V gene (reference sequence). The CDR3 totals 19 residues. The CDR3 bases are TGTGCCACCAGCAGAGATTATCTTCAGGACAGGCAAAGTACCTACGAGCAGTACTTC. It codes for CATSRDYLQDRQSTYEQYF.

The genes are TRBV5-1 and TRBJ2-1; 11 nucleotides match TRBD2. CDR3 length: 16 amino acids. Unmatched junction bases numbered 12, after V lost 5 bases and J lost 8 bases. Germline V gives CDR1 SGHRS, CDR2 YFSETQ. The CDR3 coding sequence is TGCGCCAGCAGGTTTACTAGCGGGGGCACCGGCGATGAGCAGTTCTTC. Protein product: CASRFTSGGTGDEQFF.

This clone was counted between two and nine times. The gene calls are TRBV9 and TRBJ1-1; 7 bases agree with TRBD1. The CDR3 runs 12 residues. Looked up from germline, CDR1 is SGDLS and CDR2 is YYNGEE. V lost 5 bases, J lost 9 bases, and 7 bases stayed unmatched. Here the CDR3 DNA reads TGTGCCAGCAGGAACATAGGGGGCCAAGCTTTCTTT. It encodes CASRNIGGQAFF.

The chain has TRBV27 and TRBJ1-1, with D perhaps matching TRBD1 (5 bases). The germline CDR1 and CDR2 sequences are MNHEY and SMNVEV (reference sequence). This CDR3 comprises 14 residues. The V end lost 6 bases, the J end lost 6 bases, and 17 bases lay between the germline ends. CDR3 nucleotides: TGTGCCAGCAGAAGGACGGACAATTGCTCTGAAGCTTTCTTT. Encoded protein: CASRRTDNCSEAFF.

Note on this clone: Other DNA sequences within the sample encode an identical CDR3. The chain is built from TRBV28 and TRBJ2-7; 10 positions agree with TRBD1. The CDR3 spans 15 residues. Germline trimming cut 0 bases from V and 2 bases from J; bases unmatched to any gene: 1. In germline, CDR1 is MDHEN, CDR2 SYDVKM. CDR3 loop: CASSLWGQGPYEQYF. CDR3 coding DNA: TGTGCCAGCAGTTTATGGGGACAGGGGCCCTACGAGCAGTACTTC.

The chain combines TRBV7-6 with TRBJ1-6; 7 nucleotides agree with TRBD1. Trimming took 0 bases from V and 5 from J; bases not matched to a gene: 7. Germline V CDR1 and CDR2: SGHVS, FNYEAQ. CDR3 size: 17 residues. This CDR3 is CASSLAFPGTDNSPLHF. CDR3 bases: TGTGCCAGCAGCTTAGCGTTCCCCGGGACAGATAATTCACCCCTCCACTTT. The entire variable domain, with the rest obtained from reference TRBV7-6 and TRBJ1-6, is as follows: GAGVSQSPRYKVTKRGQDVALRCDPISGHVSLYWYRQALGQGPEFLTYFNYEAQQDKSGLPNDRFSAERPEGSISTLTIQRTEQRDSAMYRCASSLAFPGTDNSPLHFGNGTRLTVT.